This T cell receptor beta chain was documented in a study of Graves' ophthalmopathy and Graves' hyperthyroidism. Study in general: Upon initial diagnosis and before any treatment, peripheral blood was collected.

This CDR3 has 16 residues. V shed 7 bases, J shed 2 bases, and the junction held 10 bases outside the gene matches. CDR1 and CDR2 from the germline V gene are MDHEN and SYDVKM. Study-level points and caveats: The blood repertoire also included most expanded thyroid clonotypes above 0.001 frequency. The 13-signature model separated ophthalmopathy from stable hyperthyroidism at approximately 89% sensitivity and roughly 80% specificity.

The TCR beta CDR3 regions underwent amplification from RNA transcripts. HTBI primers served in a first-round RT-PCR, which a second-round multiplex PCR followed. TCRdb re-analysed the multiplex PCR reads in MiXCR, keeping a single row per CDR3 protein. The table shows about 480,000 distinct CDR3 sequences, with approximately 15% occurring only once. Note on this clonotype: Its antigen is not identified. A read error may be the cause here, since a much bigger clone is one base away.

The specimen was blood. The receptor's source is a woman younger than 45 with Graves' ophthalmopathy. The gene calls are TRBV28 and TRBJ2-7; 11 bases line up with TRBD1. The CDR3 DNA reads TGTGCCAGCAATTCAAAGGACAGGGGGCATCCCTACGAGCAGTACTTC. It yields the protein CASNSKDRGHPYEQYF.